Here is one T cell receptor (beta chain) with its context. The source of the sample is a study of blood T cell repertoires in COVID-19. Sequencing used immunoSEQ multiplex PCR; TCRdb keeps in-frame clones, though not all of them. In the table there are around 270,000 clones, approximately 88% of which are singletons. The germline V gene encodes CDR1 SGHTA and CDR2 FQGNSA. The length of the CDR3 is 15 residues. With V trimmed by 7 bases and J by 5 bases, 13 bases remained unmatched. This receptor was identified in a woman aged 40 to 50 who had been exposed to COVID-19. The rearrangement uses TRBV7-2 and TRBJ2-5; 7 bases fit TRBD2. Sequenced: PBMCs or T cells enriched from blood (not recorded which). The CDR3 loop is CASTKSGGSMETQYF. As DNA, the CDR3 is TGTGCCAGCACCAAATCCGGGGGGAGTATGGAGACCCAGTACTTC.